This TCR beta chain comes out of a study of shared clonotypes between healthy human individuals. Study-level results: In a handful of donors, roughly 5.2% of naive CD4 clonotypes appeared in common.

It was CD45RO-negative cells, positively selected for CCR7, that made up naive CD8 cells, with terminally differentiated effector memory CD45RA+ cells excluded. Donation came from healthy HIV-negative adults that had no recent acute infections or vaccinations. On this clone: What it binds is not known.

Germline V CDR1 and CDR2: PRHDT, FYEKMQ (reference sequence). The CDR3 loop spans 18 amino acids. V dropped 1 base and J dropped 1; count of bases not matched to a gene: 9. Repertoires were generated with immunoSEQ multiplex PCR, while TCRdb's copy carries only in-frame clones and drops some. The repertoire holds about 650,000 clones, roughly 96% seen once, with 0.11% in the top ten. The clonotype was recovered from a woman aged 25 to 39 in good health. The sequencing input was naive CD8+ T cells sorted from blood. The chain uses TRBV13 and TRBJ2-3, with 9 positions matching TRBD2. CDR3 bases: TGTGCCAGCAGCTTAGCGGGTCTGCGGGAGGGCCGCACAGATACGCAGTATTTT. Its translation: CASSLAGLREGRTDTQYF.